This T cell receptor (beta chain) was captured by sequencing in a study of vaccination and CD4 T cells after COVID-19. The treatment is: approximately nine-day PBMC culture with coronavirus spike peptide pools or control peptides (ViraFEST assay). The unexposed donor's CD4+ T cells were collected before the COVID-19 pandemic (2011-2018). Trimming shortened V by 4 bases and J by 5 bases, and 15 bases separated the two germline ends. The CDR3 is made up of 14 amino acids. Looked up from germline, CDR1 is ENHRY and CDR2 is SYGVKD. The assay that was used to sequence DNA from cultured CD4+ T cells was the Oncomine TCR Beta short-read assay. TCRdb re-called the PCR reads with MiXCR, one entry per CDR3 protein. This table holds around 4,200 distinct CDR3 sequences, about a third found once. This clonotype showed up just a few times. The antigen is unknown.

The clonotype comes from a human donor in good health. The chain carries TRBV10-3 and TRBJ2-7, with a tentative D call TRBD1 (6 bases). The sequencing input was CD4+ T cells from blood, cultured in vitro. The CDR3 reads CAISGLTGEDEQYF. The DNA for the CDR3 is TGTGCCATCAGTGGACTGACAGGAGAGGACGAGCAGTACTTC.